The TCR beta chain under discussion was sequenced for a study of T cell responses to AZD1222 COVID-19 vaccine. This clone was counted between two and nine times. Antigen unknown. The method was immunoSEQ multiplex PCR; TCRdb's version includes in-frame clones alone and lacks a portion of them. The sample includes about 81,000 clones, just over 85% of them seen just once. Second-dose intervals near 4 or 12 weeks were combined. General study findings and limits: Seropositive AZD1222 recipients at baseline numbered only five to seven. Variant regions that are unmutated are reportedly the target of nearly half of spike-specific TCRs.

The sequence was obtained from an adult who received the AZD1222 COVID-19 vaccine. This specimen consisted of peripheral blood, obtained 28 days after the second AZD1222 dose.

The CDR3 loop reads CASSDFGTGGKYEQYF. In DNA, the CDR3 is TGTGCCAGCAGTGATTTTGGCACAGGGGGAAAGTACGAGCAGTACTTC. The rearrangement links TRBV25-1 to TRBJ2-7; the match to TRBD1 covers 8 bases. The V gene end was trimmed by 3 bases and the J gene end by 4 bases; junction bases not matched to a gene: 11. The CDR3 totals 16 residues. Per germline, CDR1 MGHDK and CDR2 SYGVNS.